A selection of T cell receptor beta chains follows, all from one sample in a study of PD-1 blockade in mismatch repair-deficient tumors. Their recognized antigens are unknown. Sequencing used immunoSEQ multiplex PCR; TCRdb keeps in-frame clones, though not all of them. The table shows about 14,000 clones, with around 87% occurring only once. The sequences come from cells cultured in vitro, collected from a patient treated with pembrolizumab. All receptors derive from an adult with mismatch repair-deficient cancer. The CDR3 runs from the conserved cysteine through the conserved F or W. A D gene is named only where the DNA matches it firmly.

CDR3nt: TGTGCCAGTAGTATAAAAGCGGGCTACGAGCAGTACTTC; CDR3aa: CASSIKAGYEQYF; d_gene: NA; j_gene: TRBJ2-7; v_gene: TRBV19
CDR3nt: TGTGCCAGCAGCCAACGACAGGCGATTTCCTACGAGCAGTACTTC; CDR3aa: CASSQRQAISYEQYF; d_gene: NA; j_gene: TRBJ2-7; v_gene: TRBV5-5
CDR3nt: TGTGCCAGCAGTCCTCCAGGGGGCTCTGAAGCTTTCTTT; CDR3aa: CASSPPGGSEAFF; d_gene: TRBD1; j_gene: TRBJ1-1; v_gene: TRBV6-5
CDR3nt: TGCAGCGCCTGGGAGGGCACTGAAGCTTTCTTT; CDR3aa: CSAWEGTEAFF; d_gene: NA; j_gene: TRBJ1-1; v_gene: TRBV29-1
CDR3nt: TGTGCCAGCTCACCACCCTCGGTAGCCCCCTTGGGGGAGACCCAGTACTTC; CDR3aa: CASSPPSVAPLGETQYF; d_gene: NA; j_gene: TRBJ2-5; v_gene: TRBV18
CDR3nt: TGTGCCAGCAGTGCCGGACGAGTGGGCAATCAGCCCCAGCATTTT; CDR3aa: CASSAGRVGNQPQHF; d_gene: NA; j_gene: TRBJ1-5; v_gene: TRBV2
CDR3nt: TGTGCCAGCAGCCCTTCGGGGGCGGGAGCACTGGATACGCAGTATTTT; CDR3aa: CASSPSGAGALDTQYF; d_gene: NA; j_gene: TRBJ2-3; v_gene: TRBV9
CDR3nt: TGTGCCAGCAGCCCCGGACAGAATTCACCCCTCCACTTT; CDR3aa: CASSPGQNSPLHF; d_gene: NA; j_gene: TRBJ1-6; v_gene: TRBV14
CDR3nt: TGCGCCAGCAGCTTGGAAGCAGCCAGCTCTGGAAACACCATATATTTT; CDR3aa: CASSLEAASSGNTIYF; d_gene: NA; j_gene: TRBJ1-3; v_gene: TRBV5-1
CDR3nt: TGTGCCAGCAGCAGATCACAATCTGAAGCTTTCTTT; CDR3aa: CASSRSQSEAFF; d_gene: NA; j_gene: TRBJ1-1; v_gene: TRBV11-3
CDR3nt: TGTGCCAGCAGTACCACCACGGGTCTGCCCCAGCATTTT; CDR3aa: CASSTTTGLPQHF; d_gene: NA; j_gene: TRBJ1-5; v_gene: TRBV27
CDR3nt: TGCGCCAGCAGCCAAGGTCGGGGTGGGGCCAACGTCCTGACTTTC; CDR3aa: CASSQGRGGANVLTF; d_gene: NA; j_gene: TRBJ2-6; v_gene: TRBV4-1
CDR3nt: TGTGCCTCTATTGAGACAGGGGCCGGGTATGGCTACACCTTC; CDR3aa: CASIETGAGYGYTF; d_gene: TRBD1; j_gene: TRBJ1-2; v_gene: TRBV2
CDR3nt: TGCGCCAGCAGCTTGCAGGTGTATGGCGAGCAGTACTTC; CDR3aa: CASSLQVYGEQYF; d_gene: NA; j_gene: TRBJ2-7; v_gene: TRBV5-1